Presented here are 21 T cell receptor beta chains from one specimen sequenced in a study of T-cell reconstitution after alpha-beta-depleted transplantation in children. Library preparation (for TCRbeta) was performed with unique molecular identifiers. Each CDR3 protein is one row after TCRdb ran MiXCR on the PCR reads. Seen here are 250,000 to 400,000 distinct CDR3 sequences, around 25% observed once, and the top ten hold around 9.9%. The sample here was PBMCs, mostly from graft donor cells, taken 180 days after TCRalphabeta/CD19-depleted stem cell transplant. These TCRs come from a male patient between 5 and 17 years old who had a stem cell transplant for acute lymphoblastic leukemia, so the T cells may come from the graft donor.

This rearrangement joins TRBV18 to TRBJ2-2, with TRBD2 identical over 8 bases. The germline V gene encodes CDR1 KGHSH and CDR2 LQKENI. V was clipped by 1 base and J by 5 bases; unmatched bases: 3. This CDR3 contains 15 residues. CDR3 in DNA: TGTGCCAGCTCACCACAAAGCGGGAGAACCGGGGAGCTGTTTTTT. This sequence encodes CASSPQSGRTGELFF.

This clonotype was picked up many times. The chain couples TRBV7-9 to TRBJ2-2; TRBD2 agrees at 7 bases. The V and J ends lost 3 bases and 5 bases, in that order; junction bases with no gene match: 6. Germline CDR1 is SEHNR and CDR2 is FQNEAQ (reference sequence). The CDR3 covers 15 residues. The CDR3 nucleotides are TGTGCCAGCAGCTTCGGTCTAGCGGCAACCGGGGAGCTGTTTTTT. Amino acids: CASSFGLAATGELFF.

The V call is TRBV10-2, the J call TRBJ2-2; D might be TRBD2 (5 bases). Germline lookup yields CDR1 WSHSY and CDR2 SAAADI. The CDR3 length is 15 residues. V lost 6 bases and J lost 1, with 12 bases in between. In DNA, the CDR3 is TGCGCCAGCAGGACCCCTGCGGGGAACACCGGGGAGCTGTTTTTT. This encodes CASRTPAGNTGELFF.

This clonotype came up a few times. This chain links TRBV4-1 with TRBJ2-6; 9 bases match TRBD1. The germline V gene encodes CDR1 MGHRA and CDR2 YSYEKL. CDR3 length equals 19 residues. With V trimmed by 0 bases and J by 4 bases, 10 bases remained unmatched. The CDR3 loop is CASSQEREGQGYGANVLTF. The CDR3, as DNA: TGCGCCAGCAGCCAAGAAAGGGAGGGACAGGGTTACGGGGCCAACGTCCTGACTTTC.

This clonotype occurred a few times. The J gene is TRBJ2-5, the V gene TRBV7-3; 8 positions agree with TRBD1. The CDR3 runs to 15 residues. Germline V gives CDR1 SGHTA, CDR2 FQGTGA. V trimming: 4 bases; J trimming: 5 bases; junction bases outside the gene matches: 9. The CDR3 protein is CASSSGGNGFETQYF. The DNA of the CDR3 is TGTGCCAGCAGCTCAGGGGGCAACGGTTTCGAGACCCAGTACTTC.

This clonotype was observed a few times. This chain connects TRBV5-1 to TRBJ2-7, with D possibly TRBD2 on 6 matching bases. The ends were cut back, 0 bases at V and 6 bases at J, with 16 bases in the middle. Germline CDR1 is SGHRS and CDR2 is YFSETQ. The CDR3 is made up of 15 amino acids. Here the CDR3 reads CASSLVGSTGGEQYF. The CDR3 bases are TGCGCCAGCAGCTTGGTGGGATCGACCGGGGGCGAGCAGTACTTC.

This CDR3 reads CSAGAGRYGFYAEQYF. In DNA form, the CDR3 reads TGCAGCGCCGGTGCCGGGAGATACGGTTTTTACGCCGAGCAGTACTTC. The rearrangement links TRBV29-1 to TRBJ2-7; TRBD2 is a possible D gene (6 bases). Germline V CDR1 and CDR2: SQVTM, ANQGSEA. V lost 7 bases and J 6 bases, leaving 28 bases between the germline ends. This CDR3 has 16 residues.

The sample holds one count of this clonotype. The chain joins TRBV18 to TRBJ1-1; D is undetermined. The ends were cut back, 2 bases at V and 3 bases at J, with 13 bases in the middle. The CDR3 length is 15 residues. The germline gives CDR1 KGHSH, CDR2 LQKENI. CDR3 nucleotides: TGTGCCAGCTCACCATGGGTCATTCGGGACACTGAAGCTTTCTTT. Translated, it gives CASSPWVIRDTEAFF.

This clonotype showed up just a few times. V gene TRBV3-1 combines with J gene TRBJ2-7; TRBD2 agrees at 9 bases. Trimming removed 6 bases from V and 4 bases from J; junction bases left unmatched: 10. The CDR3 covers 15 residues. Germline lookup yields CDR1 LGHDT and CDR2 YNNKEL (reference sequence). The CDR3 coding sequence is TGTGCCAGCAGACCCCGTAGCGGGAGAGGTTACGAGCAGTACTTC. Translation gives CASRPRSGRGYEQYF.

This clonotype occurred a few times. The rearrangement uses TRBV7-2 and TRBJ2-2, with a tentative D call TRBD1 (6 bases). V lost 1 base and J lost 7, with 13 bases in between. This CDR3 region has 15 residues. Germline CDR1 and CDR2: SGHTA and FQGNSA. CDR3 sequence (DNA): TGTGCCAGCAGCTTAGGACAGGTCGCGATCGGGGAGCTGTTTTTT. Amino acids: CASSLGQVAIGELFF.

The chain has TRBV12-3 or TRBV12-4 and TRBJ1-6, with D hard to call. Trimming left V 3 bases short and J 7 bases short, with 10 bases between. There are 14 residues in the CDR3. The CDR3 protein is CASSLRGQNSPLHF. CDR3 sequence (DNA): TGTGCCAGCAGTTTGCGGGGTCAGAATTCACCCCTCCACTTT.

This chain connects TRBV6-1 to TRBJ2-1; weak D call: TRBD2 (5 bases). This CDR3 contains 15 residues. V gave up 6 bases and J gave up 7 bases, with 19 bases separating them. Germline V CDR1 and CDR2: MNHNS, SASEGT. The CDR3 nucleotides read TGTGCCAGCAGGGTGGAGACCCGACGGGGAAATGAGCAGTTCTTC. Translating gives CASRVETRRGNEQFF.

This clonotype has more than one count but fewer than ten. The V call is TRBV7-6, the J call TRBJ2-2; 13 bases match TRBD2. J gave up 5 bases and V 4 bases, and 1 base lay outside the gene matches. Germline V CDR1 and CDR2: SGHVS, FNYEAQ. The CDR3 has 15 amino acids. CDR3 region: CASSSTSGRTGELFF. CDR3 nucleotides: TGTGCCAGCAGCTCGACTAGCGGGAGGACCGGGGAGCTGTTTTTT.

In its sample, this clonotype was seen a few times. This chain links TRBV3-1 with TRBJ2-1; 9 nucleotides agree with TRBD1. V trimming: 3 bases; J trimming: 6 bases; junction bases outside the gene matches: 12. CDR3 length: 17 residues. Germline CDR1 and CDR2: LGHDT and YNNKEL (reference sequence). CDR3 sequence: CASSHRAGTGRSNEQFF. DNA of the CDR3: TGTGCCAGCAGCCACCGCGCCGGGACAGGGAGGTCCAATGAGCAGTTCTTC.

V usage is TRBV7-8 and J usage is TRBJ2-5; TRBD2 might be the D (7 bases). The germline gives CDR1 SGHVS, CDR2 FQNEAQ. CDR3 length: 15 residues. CDR3 nucleotide sequence: TGTAAAGGGACTACGAAATTGGGGGGGCTCGGGACCCAGTACTTC. It codes for CKGTTKLGGLGTQYF.

This chain uses TRBV24-1 with TRBJ2-3; D is uncertain. CDR1 is KGHDR, CDR2 SFDVKD, per germline. The germline V and J ends were trimmed by 12 bases and 3 bases, with 12 bases remaining between them. The CDR3 runs to 12 residues. CDR3 loop: CASLPKTDTQYF. For the CDR3, the DNA is TGTGCCTCCCTGCCTAAGACAGATACGCAGTATTTT.

This clonotype was detected only a few times. The chain combines TRBV4-1 with TRBJ2-7, with D perhaps TRBD1 (5 bases). From germline, CDR1 is MGHRA and CDR2 YSYEKL. CDR3 size: 16 residues. V was cut by 3 bases and J by 2 bases, with 17 bases left in between. The CDR3 DNA reads TGCGCCAGCAGCCACCTAGACAGAGTTTTGACCTACGAGCAGTACTTC. Encoded protein: CASSHLDRVLTYEQYF.

The V gene is TRBV5-1, the J gene TRBJ2-4, with TRBD2 identical over 13 bases. The V gene's germline CDR1 is SGHRS and CDR2 YFSETQ. V lost 3 bases to trimming and J lost 0 bases; unmatched junction nucleotides: 6. The CDR3 has 18 amino acids. CDR3 bases: TGCGCCAGCAGCTCACTAGCGGGAGGGCCTCCAGCCAAAAACATTCAGTACTTC. Translated: CASSSLAGGPPAKNIQYF.

The V call is TRBV6-1, the J call TRBJ1-5; 8 bases match TRBD1. The V gene end was trimmed by 7 bases and the J gene end by 5 bases; junction bases not matched to a gene: 4. CDR1 MNHNS and CDR2 SASEGT come from the germline V gene. The CDR3 spans 13 residues. The CDR3: CASTGQGHQPQHF. CDR3 bases: TGTGCCAGCACTGGACAGGGACATCAGCCCCAGCATTTT.

The rearrangement joins TRBV25-1 to TRBJ2-7; D gene unclear. The CDR3 has 12 amino acids. The germline CDR1 and CDR2 sequences are MGHDK and SYGVNS. Trimming removed 4 bases at V and 7 bases at J, with 11 bases between. The CDR3 sequence is CASSALVGEQYF. The CDR3 DNA is TGTGCCAGCAGTGCCCTCGTGGGAGAGCAGTACTTC.

This chain links TRBV5-1 with TRBJ2-7; TRBD1 or TRBD2 may be the D gene (5 bases each). The CDR3 extends over 14 amino acids. Trimming cost V 4 bases and J 0 bases, with 11 bases left between them. Germline V gene sequence: CDR1 SGHRS, CDR2 YFSETQ. The CDR3 nucleotides read TGCGCCAGCAGCGTCCCCGGGACCTCCTACGAGCAGTACTTC. Translating it yields CASSVPGTSYEQYF.